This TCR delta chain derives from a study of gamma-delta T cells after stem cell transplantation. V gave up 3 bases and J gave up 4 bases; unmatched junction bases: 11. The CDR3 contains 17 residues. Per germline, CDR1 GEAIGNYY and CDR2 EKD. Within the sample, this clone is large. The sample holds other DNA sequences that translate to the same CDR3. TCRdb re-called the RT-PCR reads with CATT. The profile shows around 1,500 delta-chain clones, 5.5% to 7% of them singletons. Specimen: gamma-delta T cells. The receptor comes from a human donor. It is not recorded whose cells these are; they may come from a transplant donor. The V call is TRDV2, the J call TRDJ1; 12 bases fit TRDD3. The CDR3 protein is CACDELGDTQRNDKLIF. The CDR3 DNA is TGTGCCTGTGACGAGCTGGGGGATACGCAGCGAAACGATAAACTCATCTTT.